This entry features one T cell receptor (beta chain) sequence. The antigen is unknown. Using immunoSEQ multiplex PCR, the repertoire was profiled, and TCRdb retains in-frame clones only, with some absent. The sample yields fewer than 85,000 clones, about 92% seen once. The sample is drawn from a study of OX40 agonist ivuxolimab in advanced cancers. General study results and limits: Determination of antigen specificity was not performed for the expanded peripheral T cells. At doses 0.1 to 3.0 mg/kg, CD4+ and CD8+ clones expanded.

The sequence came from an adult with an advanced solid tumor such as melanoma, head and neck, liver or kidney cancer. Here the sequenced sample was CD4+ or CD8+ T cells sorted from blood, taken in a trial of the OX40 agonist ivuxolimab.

The CDR3 bases are TGTGCCAGCAGTTCACAAAAGAGGGGGCTTGGCTATGGCTACACCTTC. Translation: CASSSQKRGLGYGYTF. V gene TRBV6-5 combines with J gene TRBJ1-2; TRBD1 matches 7 bases. Germline values: CDR1 MNHEY, CDR2 SVGAGI. CDR3 size: 16 residues. J lost 4 bases, V lost 4 bases, and 12 bases had no gene match.